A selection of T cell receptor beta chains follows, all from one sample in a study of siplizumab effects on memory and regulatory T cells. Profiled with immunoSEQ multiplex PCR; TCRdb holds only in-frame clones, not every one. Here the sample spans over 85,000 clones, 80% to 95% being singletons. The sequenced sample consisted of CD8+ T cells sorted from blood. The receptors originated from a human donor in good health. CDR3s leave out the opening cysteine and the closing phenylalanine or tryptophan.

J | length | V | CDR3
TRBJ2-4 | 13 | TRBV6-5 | ASSYSLAGVNIQY
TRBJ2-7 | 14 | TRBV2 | ASSDSGTSGFYEQY
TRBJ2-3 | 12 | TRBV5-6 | ASSFGLAGGTQY
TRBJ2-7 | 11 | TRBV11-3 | ASSSDGDYEQY
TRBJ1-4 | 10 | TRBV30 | AWSVSGVELF
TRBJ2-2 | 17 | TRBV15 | ATSRPGQGFRGGTGELF
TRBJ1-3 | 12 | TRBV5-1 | ASSLDKSGNTIY
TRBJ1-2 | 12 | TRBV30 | AWVGQGEDYGYT
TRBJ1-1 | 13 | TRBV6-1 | ASSEDWIQNTEAF
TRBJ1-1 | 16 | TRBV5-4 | ASSLGLQIGDMNTEAF
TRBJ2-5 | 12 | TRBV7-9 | ASSPSGTTETQY
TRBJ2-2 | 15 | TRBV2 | ASSDPHDRGSTGELF
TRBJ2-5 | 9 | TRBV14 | ASSHLETQY
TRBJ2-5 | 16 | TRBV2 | ASSETGLAGGPLETQY
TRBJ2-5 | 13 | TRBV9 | ASSVASGPAETQY
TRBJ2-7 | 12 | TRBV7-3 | ASSKDREMPEQY
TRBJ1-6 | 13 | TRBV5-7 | ASSLGQGGNSPLH
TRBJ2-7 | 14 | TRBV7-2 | ASSPSQDILIYEQY
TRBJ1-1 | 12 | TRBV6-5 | ASSYGAENTEAF
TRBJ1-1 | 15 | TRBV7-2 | ASSLFPVRAEGTEAF
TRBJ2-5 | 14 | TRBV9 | ASSPWGSGGEETQY
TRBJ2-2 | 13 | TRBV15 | ATSRPGRGTGELF
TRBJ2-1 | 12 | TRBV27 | ASSPGQSPNEQF